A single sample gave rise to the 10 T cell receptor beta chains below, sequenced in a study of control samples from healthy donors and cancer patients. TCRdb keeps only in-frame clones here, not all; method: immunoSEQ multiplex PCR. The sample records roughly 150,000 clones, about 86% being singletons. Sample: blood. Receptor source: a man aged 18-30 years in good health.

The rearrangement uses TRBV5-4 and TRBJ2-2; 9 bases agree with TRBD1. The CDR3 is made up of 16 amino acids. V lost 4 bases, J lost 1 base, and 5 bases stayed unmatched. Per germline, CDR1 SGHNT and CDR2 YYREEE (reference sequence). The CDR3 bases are TGTGCCAGCAGCCGGGCGGGACAGGGGAACACCGGGGAGCTGTTTTTT. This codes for CASSRAGQGNTGELFF.

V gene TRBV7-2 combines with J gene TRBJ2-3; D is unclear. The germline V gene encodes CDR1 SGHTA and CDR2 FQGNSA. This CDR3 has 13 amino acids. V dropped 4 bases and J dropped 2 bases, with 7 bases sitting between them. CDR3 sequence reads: CASSSYNTDTQYF. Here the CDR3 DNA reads TGTGCCAGCAGCTCCTACAACACAGATACGCAGTATTTT.

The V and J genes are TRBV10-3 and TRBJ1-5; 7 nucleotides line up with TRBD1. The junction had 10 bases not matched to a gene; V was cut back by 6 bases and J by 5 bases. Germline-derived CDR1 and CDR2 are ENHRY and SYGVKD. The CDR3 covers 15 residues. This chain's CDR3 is CAISPTTGADQPQHF. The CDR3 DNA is TGTGCCATCAGCCCCACTACAGGGGCGGATCAGCCCCAGCATTTT.

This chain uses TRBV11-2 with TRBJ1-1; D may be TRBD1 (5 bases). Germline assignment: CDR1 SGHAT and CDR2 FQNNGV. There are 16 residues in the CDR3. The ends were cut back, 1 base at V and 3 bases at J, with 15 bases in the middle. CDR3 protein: CASSLGGTVYHTEAFF. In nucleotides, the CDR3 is TGTGCCAGCAGCTTAGGCGGGACGGTTTACCACACTGAAGCTTTCTTT.

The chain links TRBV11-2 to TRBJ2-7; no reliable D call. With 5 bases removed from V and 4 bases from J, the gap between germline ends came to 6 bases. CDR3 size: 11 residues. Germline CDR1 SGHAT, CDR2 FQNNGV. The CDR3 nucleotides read TGTGCCAGCAGCCCGGAGTACGAGCAGTACTTC. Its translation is CASSPEYEQYF. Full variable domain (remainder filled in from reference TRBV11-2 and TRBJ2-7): EAGVAQSPRYKIIEKRQSVAFWCNPISGHATLYWYQQILGQGPKLLIQFQNNGVVDDSQLPKDRFSAERLKGVDSTLKIQPAKLEDSAVYLCASSPEYEQYFGPGTRLTVT.

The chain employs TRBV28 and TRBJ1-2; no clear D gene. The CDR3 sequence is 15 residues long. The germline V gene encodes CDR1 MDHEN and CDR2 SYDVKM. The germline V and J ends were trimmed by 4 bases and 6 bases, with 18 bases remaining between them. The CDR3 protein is CASSSGTVGLNGYTF. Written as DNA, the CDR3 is TGTGCCAGCAGTTCGGGAACGGTGGGTCTAAATGGCTACACCTTC.

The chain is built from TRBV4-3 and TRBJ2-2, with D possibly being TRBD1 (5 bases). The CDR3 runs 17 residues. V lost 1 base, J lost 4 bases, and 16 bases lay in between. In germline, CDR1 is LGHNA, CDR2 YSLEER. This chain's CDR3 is CASSQVAVGRATGELFF. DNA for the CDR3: TGCGCCAGCAGCCAAGTTGCGGTAGGCAGGGCCACCGGGGAGCTGTTTTTT.

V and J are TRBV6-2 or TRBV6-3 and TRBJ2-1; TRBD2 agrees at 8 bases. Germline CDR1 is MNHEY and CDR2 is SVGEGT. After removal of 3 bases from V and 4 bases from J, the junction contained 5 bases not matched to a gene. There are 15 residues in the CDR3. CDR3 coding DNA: TGTGCCAGCAGTTATCCGGGACTAGATTACAATGAGCAGTTCTTC. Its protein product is CASSYPGLDYNEQFF.

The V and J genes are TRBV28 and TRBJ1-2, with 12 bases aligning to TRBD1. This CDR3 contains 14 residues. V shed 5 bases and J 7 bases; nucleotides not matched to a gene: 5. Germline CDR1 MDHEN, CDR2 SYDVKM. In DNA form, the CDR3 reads TGTGCCAGCAGTCCGTGGGACAGGGGGCCTGGCTACACCTTC. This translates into CASSPWDRGPGYTF.

The CDR3 sequence is CASSNPGSGDSYNEQFF. The CDR3 DNA is TGTGCCAGCTCAAATCCGGGATCCGGGGACTCCTACAATGAGCAGTTCTTC. This chain uses TRBV18 with TRBJ2-1, with D possibly TRBD2 on 5 matching bases. The germline V gene encodes CDR1 KGHSH and CDR2 LQKENI. V lost 5 bases and J 0 bases, leaving 17 bases between the germline ends. The CDR3 totals 17 residues.